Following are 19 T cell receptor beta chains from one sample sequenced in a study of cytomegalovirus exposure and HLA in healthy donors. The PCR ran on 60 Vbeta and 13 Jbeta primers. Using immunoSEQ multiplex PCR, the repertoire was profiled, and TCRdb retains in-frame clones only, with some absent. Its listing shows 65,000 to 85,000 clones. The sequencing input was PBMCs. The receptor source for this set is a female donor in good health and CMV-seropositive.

The CDR3 loop reads CASSSASLNTEAFF. In DNA form, the CDR3 reads TGTGCCAGCAGCTCCGCGTCCTTGAACACTGAAGCTTTCTTT. The chain links TRBV7-9 to TRBJ1-1, with D hard to call. V dropped 4 bases and J dropped 0 bases, with 9 bases sitting between them. The CDR3 runs 14 residues. Looked up from germline, CDR1 is SEHNR and CDR2 is FQNEAQ (reference sequence).

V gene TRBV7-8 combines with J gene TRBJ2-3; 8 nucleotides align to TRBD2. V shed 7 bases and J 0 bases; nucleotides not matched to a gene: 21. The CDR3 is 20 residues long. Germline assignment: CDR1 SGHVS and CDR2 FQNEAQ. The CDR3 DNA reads TGTGCCAGCACCCTGAAGGGGGGCCCAGCGGGGGACGCTAGCACAGATACGCAGTATTTT. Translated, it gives CASTLKGGPAGDASTDTQYF.

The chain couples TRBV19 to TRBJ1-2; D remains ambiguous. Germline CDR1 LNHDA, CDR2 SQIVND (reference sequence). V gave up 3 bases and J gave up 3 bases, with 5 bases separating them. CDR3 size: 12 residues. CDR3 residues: CASSIRDYGYTF. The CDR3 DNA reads TGTGCCAGTAGTATTCGGGACTATGGCTACACCTTC. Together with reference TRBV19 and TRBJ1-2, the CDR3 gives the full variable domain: DGGITQSPKYLFRKEGQNVTLSCEQNLNHDAMYWYRQDPGQGLRLIYYSQIVNDFQKGDIAEGYSVSREKKESFPLTVTSAQKNPTAFYLCASSIRDYGYTFGSGTRLTVV.

The CDR3 region has the DNA TGCGCCAGCAGCCCCCTTAATCTGGTGGTAGCGGGAGATGAGCAGTTCTTC. Translated: CASSPLNLVVAGDEQFF. J is TRBJ2-1 and V is TRBV4-1; TRBD2 matches at 9 bases. The CDR3 has 17 amino acids. The germline CDR1 and CDR2 sequences are MGHRA and YSYEKL. The V and J ends lost 4 bases and 8 bases, in that order; junction bases with no gene match: 15.

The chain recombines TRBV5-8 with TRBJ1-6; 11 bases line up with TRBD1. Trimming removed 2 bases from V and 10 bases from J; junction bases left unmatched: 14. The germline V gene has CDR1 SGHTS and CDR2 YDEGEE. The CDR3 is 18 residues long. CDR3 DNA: TGTGCCAGCAGCTTCACCCGGGACAGGGGGGCTTTTTGGTCACCCCTCCACTTT. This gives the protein CASSFTRDRGAFWSPLHF.

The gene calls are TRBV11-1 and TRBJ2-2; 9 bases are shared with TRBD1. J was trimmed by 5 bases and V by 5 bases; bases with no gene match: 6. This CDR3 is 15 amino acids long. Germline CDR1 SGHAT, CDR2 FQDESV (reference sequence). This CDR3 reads CASSRTGVWTGELFF. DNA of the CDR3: TGTGCCAGCAGCCGGACAGGGGTATGGACCGGGGAGCTGTTTTTT.

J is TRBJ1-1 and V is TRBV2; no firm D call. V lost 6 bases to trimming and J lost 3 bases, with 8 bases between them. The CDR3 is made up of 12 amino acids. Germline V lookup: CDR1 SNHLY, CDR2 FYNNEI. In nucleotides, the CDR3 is TGTGCCAGCAGCTCCACAGACACTGAAGCTTTCTTT. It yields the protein CASSSTDTEAFF.

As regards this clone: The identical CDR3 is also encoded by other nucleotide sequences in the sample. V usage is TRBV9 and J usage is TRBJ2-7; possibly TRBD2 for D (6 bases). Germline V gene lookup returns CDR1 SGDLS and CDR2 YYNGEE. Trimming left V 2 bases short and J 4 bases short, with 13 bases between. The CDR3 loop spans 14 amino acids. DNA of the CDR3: TGTGCCAGCAGCGTGGGGGGAGAGGGGTACGAGCAGTACTTC. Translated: CASSVGGEGYEQYF.

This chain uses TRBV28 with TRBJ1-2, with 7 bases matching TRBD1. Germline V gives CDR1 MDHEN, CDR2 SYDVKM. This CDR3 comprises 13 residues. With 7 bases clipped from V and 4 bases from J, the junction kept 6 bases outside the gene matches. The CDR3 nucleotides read TGTGCCAGCAACGCCCGGGACAGCTATGGCTACACCTTC. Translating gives CASNARDSYGYTF.

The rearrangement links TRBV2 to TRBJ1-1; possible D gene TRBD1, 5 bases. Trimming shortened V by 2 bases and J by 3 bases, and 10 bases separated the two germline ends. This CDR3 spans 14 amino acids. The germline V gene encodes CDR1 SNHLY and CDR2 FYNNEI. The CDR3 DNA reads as TGTGCCAGCAGTGAACGCAGGGTAGACACTGAAGCTTTCTTT. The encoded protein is CASSERRVDTEAFF.

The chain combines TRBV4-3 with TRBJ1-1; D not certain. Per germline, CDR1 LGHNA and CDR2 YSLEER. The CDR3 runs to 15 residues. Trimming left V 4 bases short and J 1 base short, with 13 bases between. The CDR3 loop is CASSPGELPNTEAFF. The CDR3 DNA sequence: TGCGCCAGCAGCCCCGGTGAGTTGCCGAACACTGAAGCTTTCTTT.

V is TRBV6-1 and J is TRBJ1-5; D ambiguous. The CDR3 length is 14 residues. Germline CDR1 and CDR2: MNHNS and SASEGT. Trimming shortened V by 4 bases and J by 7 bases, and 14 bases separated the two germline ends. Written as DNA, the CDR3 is TGTGCCAGCAGTGTCGGTAGTCCCAAACAGCCCCAGCATTTT. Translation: CASSVGSPKQPQHF.

CDR3 amino acids: CASSQVRTSGYSYEQYF. DNA of the CDR3: TGCGCCAGCAGCCAAGTCCGGACTAGCGGTTACTCCTACGAGCAGTACTTC. This chain connects TRBV4-1 to TRBJ2-7; 10 bases agree with TRBD2. With V trimmed by 1 base and J by 0 bases, 6 bases remained unmatched. Germline CDR1 is MGHRA and CDR2 is YSYEKL. This CDR3 is built from 17 residues.

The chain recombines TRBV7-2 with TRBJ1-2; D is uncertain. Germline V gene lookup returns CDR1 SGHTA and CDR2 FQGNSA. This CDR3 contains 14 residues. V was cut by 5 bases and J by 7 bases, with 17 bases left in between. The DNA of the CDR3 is TGTGCCAGCAGCCCGGACCGACTAACGGGTGGCTACACCTTC. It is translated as CASSPDRLTGGYTF.

For the CDR3, the DNA is TGCGCCAGCAGCTTGACCCCCGAGGGGACAGGAGCTAACTATGGCTACACCTTC. This translates into CASSLTPEGTGANYGYTF. The rearrangement uses TRBV5-1 and TRBJ1-2, with 8 positions matching TRBD1. V lost 1 base to trimming and J lost 0 bases; unmatched junction nucleotides: 11. The germline gives CDR1 SGHRS, CDR2 YFSETQ. This CDR3 has 18 amino acids.

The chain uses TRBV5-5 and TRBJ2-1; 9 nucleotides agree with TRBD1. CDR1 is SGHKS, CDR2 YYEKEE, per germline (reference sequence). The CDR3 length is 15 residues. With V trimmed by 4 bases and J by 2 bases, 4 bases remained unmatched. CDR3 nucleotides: TGTGCCAGCAGCCCACAGGGGGCCGCCTACAATGAGCAGTTCTTC. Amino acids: CASSPQGAAYNEQFF.

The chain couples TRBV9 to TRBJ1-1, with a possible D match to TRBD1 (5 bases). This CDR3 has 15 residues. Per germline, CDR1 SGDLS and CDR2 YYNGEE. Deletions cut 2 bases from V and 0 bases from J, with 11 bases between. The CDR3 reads CASSVSVGLNTEAFF. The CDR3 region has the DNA TGTGCCAGCAGCGTCTCTGTGGGGCTGAACACTGAAGCTTTCTTT.

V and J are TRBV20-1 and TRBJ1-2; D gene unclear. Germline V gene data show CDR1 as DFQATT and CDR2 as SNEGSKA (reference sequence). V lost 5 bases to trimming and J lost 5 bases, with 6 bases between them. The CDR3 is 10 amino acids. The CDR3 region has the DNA TGCAGTGCTCCAAAATATGGCTACACCTTC. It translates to CSAPKYGYTF.

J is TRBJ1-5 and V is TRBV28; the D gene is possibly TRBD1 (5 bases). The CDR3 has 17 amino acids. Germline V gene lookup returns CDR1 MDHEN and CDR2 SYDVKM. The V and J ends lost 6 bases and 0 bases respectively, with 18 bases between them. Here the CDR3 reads CASSLRSTAYSNQPQHF. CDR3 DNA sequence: TGTGCCAGCAGCCTACGATCGACAGCATATAGCAATCAGCCCCAGCATTTT.